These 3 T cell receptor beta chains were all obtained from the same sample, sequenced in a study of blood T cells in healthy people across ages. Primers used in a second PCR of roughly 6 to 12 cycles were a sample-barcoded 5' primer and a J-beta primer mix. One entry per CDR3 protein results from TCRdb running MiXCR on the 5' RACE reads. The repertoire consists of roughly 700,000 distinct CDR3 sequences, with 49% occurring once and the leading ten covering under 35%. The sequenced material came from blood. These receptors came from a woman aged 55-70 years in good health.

In DNA, the CDR3 is TGTGCCAGCTCACCCGGGACAGGGGAGCCTTACGAGCAGTACTTC. Its protein is CASSPGTGEPYEQYF. The V call is TRBV18, the J call TRBJ2-7, with 10 bases that match TRBD1. The junction had 6 bases not matched to a gene; V was cut back by 3 bases and J by 4 bases. Per the germline V gene, CDR1 is KGHSH and CDR2 is LQKENI. This CDR3 is 15 amino acids long. Based on the CDR3 plus reference TRBV18 and TRBJ2-7, the full variable domain is NAGVMQNPRHLVRRRGQEARLRCSPMKGHSHVYWYRQLPEEGLKFMVYLQKENIIDESGMPKERFSAEFPKEGPSILRIQQVVRGDSAAYFCASSPGTGEPYEQYFGPGTRLTVT.

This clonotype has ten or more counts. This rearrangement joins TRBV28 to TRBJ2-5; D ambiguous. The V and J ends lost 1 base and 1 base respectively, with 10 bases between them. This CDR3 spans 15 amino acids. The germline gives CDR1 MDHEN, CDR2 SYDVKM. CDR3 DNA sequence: TGTGCCAGCAGTTTATTGGGGAATTCCCAAGAGACCCAGTACTTC. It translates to CASSLLGNSQETQYF.

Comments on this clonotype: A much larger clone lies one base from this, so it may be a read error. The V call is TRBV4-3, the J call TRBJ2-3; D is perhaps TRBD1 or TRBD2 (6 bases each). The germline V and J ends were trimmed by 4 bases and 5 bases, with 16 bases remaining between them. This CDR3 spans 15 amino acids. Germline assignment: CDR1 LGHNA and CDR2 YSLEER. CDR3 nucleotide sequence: TGCGCCAGCAGCCCTGCGAGGGGGGCCGGAGATACGCAGTATTTT. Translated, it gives CASSPARGAGDTQYF.